Following are 28 T cell receptor beta chains from one sample sequenced in a study of monozygotic twins with inflammatory bowel disease. TCRdb re-called the 5' RACE reads and shows each CDR3 protein once, DNA omitted. The table for this sample gives 150,000 to 200,000 distinct CDR3 sequences. Sequences were obtained from blood. The receptor source for this set is a human donor with ulcerative colitis or Crohn's disease, or a healthy co-twin of an affected twin (not recorded which).

This chain links TRBV19 with TRBJ2-2. CDR1 LNHDA and CDR2 SQIVND come from the germline V gene (reference sequence). The CDR3 is 15 residues long. CDR3: CASSISRMNTGELFF. Full variable domain (missing parts from reference TRBV19 and TRBJ2-2): DGGITQSPKYLFRKEGQNVTLSCEQNLNHDAMYWYRQDPGQGLRLIYYSQIVNDFQKGDIAEGYSVSREKKESFPLTVTSAQKNPTAFYLCASSISRMNTGELFFGEGSRLTVL.

The genes are TRBV6-5 and TRBJ2-7; no DNA is available, so the TRBD2 call from TCRdb remains unchecked. Germline-derived CDR1 and CDR2 are MNHEY and SVGAGI. CDR3 size: 18 residues. The CDR3 sequence: CASSYYRLGLARSYEQYF.

The rearrangement uses TRBV3-1 and TRBJ1-1; TCRdb indicates TRBD1, and absent DNA this call remains unverified. Germline V gene sequence: CDR1 LGHDT, CDR2 YNNKEL (reference sequence). This CDR3 comprises 13 residues. CDR3 loop: CASNDRGDTEAFF.

The chain combines TRBV4-2 with TRBJ2-7. This CDR3 is 15 amino acids long. Germline CDR1 LGHNA, CDR2 YNFKEQ. The CDR3 region is CASSQATTGAYEQYF.

V gene TRBV29-1 combines with J gene TRBJ2-7; TCRdb proposes TRBD1, but this gene call is untestable without DNA. The CDR3 spans 13 residues. Germline V gene data show CDR1 as SQVTM and CDR2 as ANQGSEA. CDR3 region: CSVVTGVAGEQYF.

The gene calls are TRBV6-5 and TRBJ2-1; TCRdb returns TRBD2, unconfirmable since there is no DNA. The CDR3 totals 15 residues. CDR1 MNHEY and CDR2 SVGAGI come from the germline V gene. CDR3 sequence reads: CASSSRERQYNEQFF.

The rearrangement links TRBV11-2 to TRBJ2-2; TCRdb designates TRBD2, a call that cannot be tested without DNA. This CDR3 spans 15 amino acids. Germline V gene data show CDR1 as SGHAT and CDR2 as FQNNGV. This CDR3 is CASSLRDWFTGELFF.

J is TRBJ2-3 and V is TRBV7-2. The CDR3 totals 12 residues. Per the germline V gene, CDR1 is SGHTA and CDR2 is FQGNSA. CDR3 residues: CASSGFADTQYF.

The J gene is TRBJ1-3, the V gene TRBV29-1. This CDR3 region has 15 residues. CDR1 is SQVTM and CDR2 is ANQGSEA in the germline V gene. CDR3 in amino acids: CSVGGTPSSGNTIYF. The entire variable domain, with the rest obtained from reference TRBV29-1 and TRBJ1-3, is as follows: SAVISQKPSRDICQRGTSLTIQCQVDSQVTMMFWYRQQPGQSLTLIATANQGSEATYESGFVIDKFPISRPNLTFSTLTVSNMSPEDSSIYLCSVGGTPSSGNTIYFGEGSWLTVV.

The chain is built from TRBV19 and TRBJ2-2; the D gene TCRdb calls, TRBD2, cannot be checked with no DNA. CDR1 and CDR2 (germline): LNHDA, SQIVND (reference sequence). CDR3 length: 16 amino acids. This chain's CDR3 is CASSSGLAGASGELFF.

The J gene is TRBJ1-1, the V gene TRBV6-1; TCRdb indicates TRBD1, and absent DNA this call remains unverified. CDR1 is MNHNS and CDR2 is SASEGT in the germline V gene. There are 15 residues in the CDR3. CDR3 in amino acids: CASSDRGRLNTEAFF.

CDR3 protein: CASSLARQIHEQYF. The V and J genes are TRBV5-1 and TRBJ2-7. CDR1 is SGHRS, CDR2 YFSETQ, per germline. CDR3 size: 14 residues.

The chain recombines TRBV9 with TRBJ2-3. Germline V gene sequence: CDR1 SGDLS, CDR2 YYNGEE. CDR3 length: 16 residues. CDR3 region: CASSVQDGPSTDTQYF.

The V and J genes are TRBV7-9 and TRBJ2-3; there is no DNA to check the TCRdb D call of TRBD2. Germline V gives CDR1 SEHNR, CDR2 FQNEAQ (reference sequence). The CDR3 is 17 residues long. The CDR3 is CASSPRRAGANTDTQYF.

CDR3 amino acids: CASSALGREGLRADTQYF. The chain couples TRBV9 to TRBJ2-3; TCRdb names TRBD2, which stays unverified in the absence of DNA. This CDR3 is 18 amino acids long. Germline V gene sequence: CDR1 SGDLS, CDR2 YYNGEE.

The chain couples TRBV28 to TRBJ2-7; TCRdb gives TRBD2 as the D gene, but with no DNA this cannot be confirmed. Looked up from germline, CDR1 is MDHEN and CDR2 is SYDVKM. The CDR3 extends over 15 amino acids. The CDR3 sequence is CASRLWASVAYEQYF.

The J gene is TRBJ2-7, the V gene TRBV20-1. The CDR3 contains 17 residues. Germline CDR1 and CDR2: DFQATT and SNEGSKA (reference sequence). CDR3 protein: CSARDFVGRRVAYEQYF.

The chain has TRBV7-9 and TRBJ2-7; TCRdb outputs TRBD1, but without DNA this stays unchecked. Germline CDR1 is SEHNR and CDR2 is FQNEAQ (reference sequence). The CDR3 loop spans 16 amino acids. The CDR3 loop reads CASSLNRDRENYEQYF.

The chain employs TRBV29-1 and TRBJ2-1; TCRdb picks TRBD2, but there is no DNA to check that call. The CDR3 sequence is 15 residues long. CDR1 SQVTM and CDR2 ANQGSEA come from the germline V gene. The CDR3 spells CSVANPMTSYNEQFF.

The gene calls are TRBV9 and TRBJ2-5; TCRdb reports TRBD1, a call that lacks DNA to check it against. CDR3 length: 14 amino acids. Germline V CDR1 and CDR2: SGDLS, YYNGEE. This chain's CDR3 is CASSVGGAGETQYF. Full variable domain (outside the CDR3, taken from reference TRBV9 and TRBJ2-5): DSGVTQTPKHLITATGQRVTLRCSPRSGDLSVYWYQQSLDQGLQFLIQYYNGEERAKGNILERFSAQQFPDLHSELNLSSLELGDSALYFCASSVGGAGETQYFGPGTRLLVL.

The V gene is TRBV10-3, the J gene TRBJ1-1; TCRdb indicates TRBD1, and absent DNA this call remains unverified. CDR3 length equals 12 residues. Germline CDR1 ENHRY, CDR2 SYGVKD. CDR3: CAISERKSGAFF.

The rearrangement uses TRBV12-3 or TRBV12-4 and TRBJ2-4. The CDR3 has 14 residues. The CDR3 loop reads CASSLGLAENMQYF.

This chain uses TRBV20-1 with TRBJ2-7. The V gene's germline CDR1 is DFQATT and CDR2 SNEGSKA (reference sequence). The CDR3 runs to 11 residues. CDR3 in amino acids: CSAKSSYEQYF.

This sequence joins TRBV15 and TRBJ2-3; TCRdb outputs TRBD2, but without DNA this stays unchecked. CDR1 is LNHNV and CDR2 is YYDKDF in the germline V gene (reference sequence). This CDR3 has 17 amino acids. The CDR3 loop reads CATSRVVVAGVADTQYF.

The genes are TRBV7-2 and TRBJ2-6. This CDR3 is 14 amino acids long. The germline V gene has CDR1 SGHTA and CDR2 FQGNSA. The CDR3 loop is CASSLTSGANVLTF.

The chain carries TRBV5-6 and TRBJ2-7; the D call of TRBD1 rests on TCRdb alone, since no DNA is present to check it. The germline V gene encodes CDR1 SGHDT and CDR2 YYEEEE. The length of the CDR3 is 16 residues. The CDR3 region is CASSQRPGQEVYEQYF.

V is TRBV4-1 and J is TRBJ1-6. Germline-derived CDR1 and CDR2 are MGHRA and YSYEKL. The CDR3 extends over 11 amino acids. The CDR3 loop reads CASSGESPLHF.

The chain joins TRBV29-1 to TRBJ2-5; TCRdb's D gene call, TRBD1, goes unchecked for lack of DNA. This CDR3 contains 12 residues. The germline V gene encodes CDR1 SQVTM and CDR2 ANQGSEA. The CDR3: CSVRTGQETQYF.